This T cell receptor (beta chain) came from a study of control samples from healthy donors and cancer patients. Sequencing used immunoSEQ multiplex PCR; TCRdb keeps in-frame clones, though not all of them. This sample yields about 410,000 clones, of which 80% to 95% are seen a single time; around 6.4% belongs to the top ten. The V gene's germline CDR1 is SGHVS and CDR2 FNYEAQ. V was pared by 1 base and J by 1 base, with 10 bases between. The CDR3 consists of 15 residues. Sequencing input: PBMCs. The genes are TRBV7-6 and TRBJ2-5, with D possibly being TRBD2 (5 bases). The receptor's source is a man aged 35 to 55 with head and neck cancer. The CDR3 spells CASSLVRGFQETQYF. In nucleotides, the CDR3 is TGTGCCAGCAGCTTAGTTCGGGGTTTCCAAGAGACCCAGTACTTC.